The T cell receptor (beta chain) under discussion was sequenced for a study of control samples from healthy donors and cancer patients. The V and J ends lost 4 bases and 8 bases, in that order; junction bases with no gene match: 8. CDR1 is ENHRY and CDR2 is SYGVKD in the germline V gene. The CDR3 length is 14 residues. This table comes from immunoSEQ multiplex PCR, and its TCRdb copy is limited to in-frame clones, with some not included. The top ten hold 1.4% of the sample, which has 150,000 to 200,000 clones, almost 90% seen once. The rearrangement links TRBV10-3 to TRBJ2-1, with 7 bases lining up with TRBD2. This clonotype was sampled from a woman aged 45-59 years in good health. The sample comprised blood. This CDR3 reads CAISGGIAGDEQFF. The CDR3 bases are TGTGCCATCAGTGGTGGAATAGCGGGTGATGAGCAGTTCTTC.